The next 19 T cell receptor beta chains were all read from a single sample in a study of neoadjuvant nivolumab and ipilimumab in lung cancer. Repertoires were generated with immunoSEQ multiplex PCR, while TCRdb's copy carries only in-frame clones and drops some. The sample lists about 27,000 clones, about 80% occurring once. The starting material was tumor tissue, obtained after neoadjuvant nivolumab, alone or with ipilimumab, at or shortly before surgery. These receptors came from an adult with non-small cell lung cancer.

The CDR3: CASSFNRFEQYF. CDR3 nucleotide sequence: TGTGCCAGTAGTTTTAACCGGTTCGAGCAGTACTTC. This rearrangement joins TRBV19 to TRBJ2-7; D call uncertain. The CDR3 is 12 amino acids. Germline V lookup: CDR1 LNHDA, CDR2 SQIVND (reference sequence). The V end lost 5 bases, the J end lost 6 bases, and 11 bases lay between the germline ends. The complete variable domain, with remaining parts taken from reference TRBV19 and TRBJ2-7, reads DGGITQSPKYLFRKEGQNVTLSCEQNLNHDAMYWYRQDPGQGLRLIYYSQIVNDFQKGDIAEGYSVSREKKESFPLTVTSAQKNPTAFYLCASSFNRFEQYFGPGTRLTVT.

This clone is labeled as medium-sized. The chain couples TRBV4-1 to TRBJ1-6; TRBD1 aligns across 9 bases. The germline V gene has CDR1 MGHRA and CDR2 YSYEKL. Germline trimming cut 3 bases from V and 6 bases from J; bases unmatched to any gene: 3. CDR3 length: 15 residues. The CDR3 nucleotides read TGCGCCAGCAGCCATCCGGACAGGGGTAATTCACCCCTCCACTTT. Its protein is CASSHPDRGNSPLHF.

The V and J genes are TRBV18 and TRBJ2-5; tentatively, D is TRBD1 (6 bases). Germline CDR1 is KGHSH and CDR2 is LQKENI. V was clipped by 8 bases and J by 0 bases, with 10 bases between them. CDR3 length equals 13 residues. This chain's CDR3 is CASERGYQETQYF. The DNA for the CDR3 is TGTGCCAGCGAAAGGGGGTACCAAGAGACCCAGTACTTC.

The chain links TRBV5-1 to TRBJ1-1; D perhaps matches TRBD1 (5 bases). CDR3 length: 15 amino acids. Trimming took 0 bases from V and 1 from J, leaving 10 bases between them. The germline V gene has CDR1 SGHRS and CDR2 YFSETQ. Here the CDR3 reads CASSLGGDENTEAFF. CDR3 DNA sequence: TGCGCCAGCAGCTTGGGAGGGGATGAGAACACTGAAGCTTTCTTT.

The CDR3 coding sequence is TGTGCCAGCAGCCTCATCAGGGGGTATGGCTACACCTTC. It translates to CASSLIRGYGYTF. The V gene is TRBV7-2, the J gene TRBJ1-2, with 7 nucleotides matching TRBD1. Germline V gene sequence: CDR1 SGHTA, CDR2 FQGNSA. The trim removed 5 bases at V and 5 bases at J, leaving 5 bases unmatched. The CDR3 is 13 residues long.

V and J are TRBV6-1 and TRBJ2-7; D tentatively fits TRBD1 or TRBD2 (6 bases each). Trimming removed 2 bases at V and 9 bases at J, with 17 bases between. Germline lookup yields CDR1 MNHNS and CDR2 SASEGT. The CDR3 consists of 14 residues. In DNA, the CDR3 is TGTGCCAGCAGTGAAATCTGGGGACACGGGGGGCAGTACTTC. Its translation is CASSEIWGHGGQYF.

The chain uses TRBV6-1 and TRBJ2-3; D may be TRBD1 or TRBD2 (5 bases each). V was pared by 6 bases and J by 1 base, with 8 bases between. From germline, CDR1 is MNHNS and CDR2 SASEGT. CDR3 length: 13 residues. CDR3 sequence reads: CASRGTGTDTQYF. CDR3 bases: TGTGCCAGCAGGGGGACGGGCACAGATACGCAGTATTTT.

The rearrangement joins TRBV7-2 to TRBJ2-1; 7 positions agree with TRBD1. Per the germline V gene, CDR1 is SGHTA and CDR2 is FQGNSA. J lost 5 bases, V lost 1 base, and 8 bases had no gene match. The CDR3 consists of 16 residues. CDR3 nucleotide sequence: TGTGCCAGCAGCTTAGTGGTACAGGGGACAAACAATGAGCAGTTCTTC. Translation gives CASSLVVQGTNNEQFF.

V gene TRBV4-1 combines with J gene TRBJ1-1, with 8 positions matching TRBD1. This CDR3 has 16 residues. Trimming took 1 base from V and 1 from J; bases not matched to a gene: 5. Germline-derived CDR1 and CDR2 are MGHRA and YSYEKL. The CDR3 protein is CASSQAPDRGNTEAFF. DNA for the CDR3: TGCGCCAGCAGCCAAGCCCCCGACAGGGGGAACACTGAAGCTTTCTTT.

This clone was detected once. V gene TRBV18 combines with J gene TRBJ1-2, with 8 bases that match TRBD1. The junction had 11 bases not matched to a gene; V was cut back by 5 bases and J by 6 bases. From germline, CDR1 is KGHSH and CDR2 LQKENI. This CDR3 has 15 residues. This CDR3 reads CASSAGTGGINGYTF. The CDR3 DNA reads as TGTGCCAGCTCAGCGGGGACAGGTGGGATCAATGGCTACACCTTC.

This clone has more than one count but fewer than ten. This chain connects TRBV6-5 to TRBJ1-1, with D tentatively TRBD1 (6 bases). The CDR3 is 14 amino acids. Trimming took off 7 bases at V and 6 bases at J, with 18 bases between the two ends. CDR1 is MNHEY and CDR2 is SVGAGI in the germline V gene. The DNA of the CDR3 is TGTGCCAGCACCAAAGCTCGGGGGGCACCTGAAGCTTTCTTT. It is translated as CASTKARGAPEAFF.

The chain employs TRBV11-2 and TRBJ2-5; perhaps TRBD1 as D (7 bases). The germline V gene encodes CDR1 SGHAT and CDR2 FQNNGV. Trimming left V 5 bases short and J 2 bases short, with 15 bases between. The CDR3 sequence is 15 residues long. Written as DNA, the CDR3 is TGTGCCAGCAGCCTAGCGACAGGGCGGCAAGAGACCCAGTACTTC. It translates to CASSLATGRQETQYF. Complete variable domain (other parts from reference TRBV11-2 and TRBJ2-5): EAGVAQSPRYKIIEKRQSVAFWCNPISGHATLYWYQQILGQGPKLLIQFQNNGVVDDSQLPKDRFSAERLKGVDSTLKIQPAKLEDSAVYLCASSLATGRQETQYFGPGTRLLVL.

The CDR3 reads CASSPGVRETQYF. The DNA of the CDR3 is TGTGCCAGTAGCCCAGGTGTACGGGAGACCCAGTACTTC. This sequence joins TRBV19 and TRBJ2-5; no definite D call. The CDR3 length is 13 residues. CDR1 and CDR2 (germline): LNHDA, SQIVND (reference sequence). V lost 6 bases and J 5 bases, leaving 13 bases between the germline ends.

The V and J genes are TRBV5-1 and TRBJ2-3; D is perhaps TRBD2 (6 bases). Germline CDR1 SGHRS, CDR2 YFSETQ. The ends were cut back, 2 bases at V and 2 bases at J, with 12 bases in the middle. The CDR3 runs 15 residues. The CDR3 loop is CASSLTSTITDTQYF. The CDR3 DNA follows: TGCGCCAGCAGCTTAACTAGCACTATCACAGATACGCAGTATTTT.

This clone was observed once. This chain connects TRBV18 to TRBJ1-6; D perhaps matches TRBD1 (6 bases). V lost 4 bases, J lost 6 bases, and 13 bases lay in between. The CDR3 spans 15 residues. Germline CDR1 and CDR2: KGHSH and LQKENI. CDR3 sequence: CASSLSTGINSPLHF. The CDR3, as DNA: TGTGCCAGCTCACTGTCGACAGGCATTAATTCACCCCTCCACTTT.

This chain connects TRBV7-9 to TRBJ2-1, with D perhaps TRBD1 or TRBD2 (7 bases each). The CDR3 runs to 16 residues. Germline values: CDR1 SEHNR, CDR2 FQNEAQ (reference sequence). V was pared by 3 bases and J by 7 bases, with 19 bases between. This CDR3 is CASSFPVRGRGNEQFF. CDR3 DNA sequence: TGTGCCAGCAGCTTCCCCGTCAGGGGGAGGGGGAATGAGCAGTTCTTC.

The J gene is TRBJ1-1, the V gene TRBV2; 11 nucleotides line up with TRBD1. The CDR3 spans 13 residues. Trimming took 6 bases from V and 5 from J; bases not matched to a gene: 2. Germline V gene data show CDR1 as SNHLY and CDR2 as FYNNEI. CDR3 DNA: TGTGCCAGCAGGGGACAGGGGGGTACTGAAGCTTTCTTT. Translation gives CASRGQGGTEAFF.

The CDR3 is CASSLDGQPYEKLFF. CDR3 nucleotides: TGCGCCAGCAGCTTGGACGGACAGCCCTATGAAAAACTGTTTTTT. This chain connects TRBV5-1 to TRBJ1-4; TRBD1 might be the D (6 bases). In germline, CDR1 is SGHRS, CDR2 YFSETQ. This CDR3 spans 15 amino acids. Trimming cost V 0 bases and J 6 bases, with 12 bases left between them.

The chain recombines TRBV7-2 with TRBJ2-2; D might be TRBD2 (6 bases). The CDR3 covers 15 residues. V was pared by 4 bases and J by 2 bases, with 11 bases between. The germline gives CDR1 SGHTA, CDR2 FQGNSA. CDR3 nucleotide sequence: TGTGCCAGCAGCTCTTGGGACTCCAACACCGGGGAGCTGTTTTTT. Translating it yields CASSSWDSNTGELFF.